The present T cell receptor (beta chain) was sequenced within a study of T cells in Graves' hyperthyroidism and ophthalmopathy. About the research overall: Sampling of peripheral blood happened at initial diagnosis, prior to any treatment.

What was amplified from RNA transcripts were TCR beta CDR3 regions. Researchers ran a first-round RT-PCR on the TCR CDR3 using the HTBI primer set. TCRdb reanalysed the multiplex PCR reads using MiXCR and keeps one entry per CDR3 protein. The sample consists of hundreds of thousands of distinct CDR3 sequences, roughly 14% of them appearing once. Germline CDR1 reads SGHRS; CDR2 reads YFSETQ. Trimming stripped 3 bases from V and 2 bases from J, with 15 bases between. CDR3 length equals 15 residues. This clonotype occurred many times. The chain is built from TRBV5-1 and TRBJ2-7, with D perhaps TRBD2 (8 bases). The sample taken for sequencing was blood. This TCR derives from a woman aged 40 to 55 with Graves' ophthalmopathy. The CDR3 coding sequence is TGCGCCAGCAGCTCACGGGGGGGACAGACCTACGAGCAGTACTTC. Encoded protein: CASSSRGGQTYEQYF.